This T cell receptor beta chain is from a study of technical replicates of blood from a handful of donors (dated by TCRdb to about 2017). Libraries were made using the immunoSEQ multiplex PCR assay. As stored in TCRdb, this immuneACCESS dataset retains in-frame rearrangements with V and J assigned. A fraction of the clones does not appear; measured against another copy, unresolved V genes explain less than half of the discrepancy, and the remainder lacks a known reason. The table for this sample lists tens of thousands of clones; 80% to 90% of them were counted only once. Under 5.5% of the sample belongs to the ten largest clones. About this clone itself: The clone's antigen remains unknown. No quality values exist for individual bases; no much larger clone is one base distant.

V gives up 4 bases and J gives up 0 bases, and the segment between their germline ends measures 14 bases. The germline V gene gives CDR1 as SNHLY and CDR2 as FYNNEI. Its CDR3 holds 16 amino acids, cysteine through phenylalanine. The sequence is cut down to CDR3 DNA, 48 bases in frame from base 1. The receptor was derived from a human donor in good health. Some clones in this sample may be carry-over from other donors' samples. Sample: PBMCs. The chain uses TRBV2 and TRBJ2-3; TRBD2 is a possible D gene, resting on 6 matching bases. The CDR3 loop reads CASSVRTGESTDTQYF. The DNA sequence is given as TGTGCCAGCAGTGTAAGGACGGGGGAGAGCACAGATACGCAGTATTTT.